These T cell receptor beta chains were read from a single sample in a study of blood T cells in healthy people across ages. TCRdb reprocessed the 5' RACE reads with MiXCR, giving one entry per CDR3 protein. Altogether around 820,000 distinct CDR3 sequences are present, approximately 25% being singletons, with the ten largest covering 3.7%. These data also featured in a second study, about T cells of mothers and their children.

Sequencing input: blood. The receptors were gathered from a boy under 18 in good health. Each CDR3 is given with its conserved first and last residue. D genes are given only for firm matches. A row's size may be missing; if present it is once, few, many or a size class.

D gene	V gene	clone size	J gene	CDR3 protein	CDR3 DNA
-	TRBV6-2/TRBV6-3	few	TRBJ1-2	CASSYWGDPANYGYTF	TGTGCCAGCAGTTACTGGGGGGATCCGGCTAACTATGGCTACACCTTC
TRBD2	TRBV10-3	few	TRBJ2-7	CAISESKLAGGKITYEQYF	TGTGCCATCAGTGAGTCGAAGCTAGCGGGAGGGAAAATCACCTACGAGCAGTACTTC
-	TRBV20-1	-	TRBJ1-6	CSARKAGVRESPLHF	TGCAGTGCTAGAAAGGCAGGGGTTCGTGAGTCACCCCTCCACTTT
TRBD2	TRBV27	-	TRBJ2-3	CASSPGLAGELGDTQYF	TGTGCCAGCAGTCCCGGGCTAGCGGGCGAGCTGGGGGATACGCAGTATTTT
-	TRBV27	few	TRBJ2-3	CASSSLLADTQYF	TGTGCCAGCAGTTCTCTACTCGCAGATACGCAGTATTTT
TRBD1	TRBV12-3/TRBV12-4	few	TRBJ2-3	CASSGQGADTQCF	TGTGCCAGCAGCGGACAGGGGGCGGATACGCAGTGTTTT
-	TRBV6-7	-	TRBJ2-1	CASSHRAYNEQFF	TGTGCCAGCAGCCACAGGGCATACAATGAGCAGTTCTTC
TRBD2	TRBV5-1	-	TRBJ2-1	CASSPVAGGLVGNEQFF	TGCGCCAGCAGCCCAGTAGCGGGGGGGCTCGTGGGGAATGAGCAGTTCTTC
-	TRBV7-9	few	TRBJ1-6	CASTNAGGPLHF	TGTGCCAGCACCAATGCGGGCGGACCCCTCCACTTT
-	TRBV10-3	-	TRBJ2-7	CAISGAAYEQYF	TGTGCCATCTCGGGGGCGGCCTACGAGCAGTACTTC
TRBD1	TRBV7-2	few	TRBJ2-2	CASSSLQGLNTGELFF	TGTGCCAGCAGCTCGTTACAGGGGCTCAACACCGGGGAGCTGTTTTTT